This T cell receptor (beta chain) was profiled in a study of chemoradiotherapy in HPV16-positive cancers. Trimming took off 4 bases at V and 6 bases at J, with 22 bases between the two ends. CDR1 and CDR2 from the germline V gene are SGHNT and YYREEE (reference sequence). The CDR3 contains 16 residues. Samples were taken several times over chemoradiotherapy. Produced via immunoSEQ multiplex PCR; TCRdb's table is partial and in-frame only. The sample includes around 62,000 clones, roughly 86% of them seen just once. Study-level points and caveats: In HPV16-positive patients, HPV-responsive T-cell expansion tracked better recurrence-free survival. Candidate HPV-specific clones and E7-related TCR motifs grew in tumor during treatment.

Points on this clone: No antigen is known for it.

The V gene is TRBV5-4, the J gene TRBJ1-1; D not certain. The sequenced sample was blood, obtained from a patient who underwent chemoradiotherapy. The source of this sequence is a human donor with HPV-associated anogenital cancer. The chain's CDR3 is CASSPSPGSLLPEAFF. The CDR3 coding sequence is TGTGCCAGCAGCCCTTCTCCCGGGTCCCTCCTCCCTGAAGCTTTCTTT.